The 3 T cell receptor beta chains given below trace back to one sample, sequenced in a study of blood T cell repertoires in COVID-19 (dated by TCRdb to 2018 to 2021). Libraries were made using the immunoSEQ multiplex PCR assay. TCRdb carries this immuneACCESS record with in-frame sequences only. Its versions omit some clonotypes, under half of them owing to an unresolved V gene in the studies checked, with the rest unexplained. The sample table records 110,000 to 150,000 clones; 80% to 85% of these occur just once. The leading ten clones occupy roughly 8.2% of the sample. What was sequenced was peripheral blood. All receptors derive from a human donor in a cohort sampled during active COVID-19.

The V call is TRBV9, the J call TRBJ2-7, with D tentatively TRBD1 (6 bases). The CDR3 length is 14 residues. Germline assignment: CDR1 SGDLS and CDR2 YYNGEE. The V gene lost 0 bases and the J gene lost 6 bases, with 13 bases spanning the gap. DNA for the CDR3: TGTGCCAGCAGCGTAGGCACAGGGCTTGGCGAGCAGTACTTC. Residues: CASSVGTGLGEQYF.

The V and J genes are TRBV28 and TRBJ2-7; 9 bases are a match to TRBD1. This CDR3 contains 15 residues. Per the germline V gene, CDR1 is MDHEN and CDR2 is SYDVKM. V was pared by 3 bases and J by 5 bases, with 8 bases of the junction left unmatched. The DNA for the CDR3 is TGTGCCAGCAGTTTCCGAGGGACAGGGTCCCACGAGCAGTACTTC. Translating gives CASSFRGTGSHEQYF.

This clone was seen only once. The J gene is TRBJ2-7, the V gene TRBV27; TRBD2 matches 8 bases. Germline V lookup: CDR1 MNHEY, CDR2 SMNVEV (reference sequence). This CDR3 has 15 residues. V lost 3 bases to trimming and J lost 0 bases; unmatched junction nucleotides: 4. CDR3 residues: CASSFVSGASYEQYF. In DNA, the CDR3 is TGTGCCAGCAGTTTTGTTAGCGGGGCCTCCTACGAGCAGTACTTC.